A single sample gave rise to the 20 T cell receptor beta chains below, sequenced in a study of metastatic and nonmetastatic thyroid tumors. With MiXCR, TCRdb called clones anew from the PCR reads. The table has about 9,600 clones, 32% seen once. Thyroid surgery had not been preceded by any treatment in any patient. Specimen: tumor tissue. These receptors all stem from a female donor with papillary thyroid cancer or a benign thyroid nodule (not recorded which). Some clones in this sample may be carry-over from other donors' samples.

The V and J genes are TRBV24-1 and TRBJ2-1, with D perhaps TRBD1 or TRBD2 (5 bases each). V shed 1 base and J shed 0 bases, with 12 bases lying between them. CDR3 length: 17 amino acids. Germline-derived CDR1 and CDR2 are KGHDR and SFDVKD. The CDR3 is CATSDLPGPGSYNEQFF. Written as DNA, the CDR3 is TGTGCCACCAGTGATTTACCGGGACCCGGCTCCTACAATGAGCAGTTCTTC.

This clone was counted a few times. The chain is built from TRBV12-3 or TRBV12-4 and TRBJ2-1; TRBD1 might be the D (6 bases). The length of the CDR3 is 13 residues. Trimming left V 5 bases short and J 10 bases short, with 15 bases between. In DNA, the CDR3 is TGTGCCAGCAGTCGCAGGGCCGGGACAGAGCAGTTCTTC. As protein: CASSRRAGTEQFF.

This clone was observed a handful of times. The DNA is omitted, as the CDR3 cannot be located on it reliably, and the CDR3 follows TCRdb's listing. The CDR3 here is CASILGLSSTDTHYF. V and J are TRBV12-3 or TRBV12-4 and TRBJ2-3. With termini counted, the CDR3 has 15 amino acids.

This clone is medium-sized in the sample. The CDR3 DNA reads as TGTGCCAGCAGTACTGACGCGGTCGATGAGCAGTTCTTC. It encodes CASSTDAVDEQFF. The chain is built from TRBV28 and TRBJ2-1, with no clear D. Germline V gene sequence: CDR1 MDHEN, CDR2 SYDVKM. V was trimmed by 5 bases and J by 8 bases, leaving 13 bases between them. CDR3 length: 13 residues.

This clone is categorized as medium-sized (0.01 to 0.1%). V is TRBV25-1 and J is TRBJ1-2; D unclear. From germline, CDR1 is MGHDK and CDR2 SYGVNS. Trimming took off 5 bases at V and 5 bases at J, with 15 bases between the two ends. CDR3 length: 14 amino acids. The CDR3 DNA reads TGTGCCAGCAGTCCAATACGGAAGTTGTATGGCTACACCTTC. Amino acid sequence: CASSPIRKLYGYTF.

This clone is labeled large. The chain uses TRBV4-1 and TRBJ1-5; no reliable D call. This CDR3 has 13 amino acids. Germline values: CDR1 MGHRA, CDR2 YSYEKL. Trimming took 0 bases from V and 6 from J, leaving 6 bases between them. The CDR3 DNA is TGCGCCAGCAGCCAAGAGGTATCTCAGCCCCAGCATTTT. Protein: CASSQEVSQPQHF.

This clone rates as medium-sized. The chain uses TRBV20-1 and TRBJ2-2, with D possibly being TRBD2 (5 bases). Per the germline V gene, CDR1 is DFQATT and CDR2 is SNEGSKA (reference sequence). This CDR3 has 14 residues. The germline V and J ends were trimmed by 5 bases and 3 bases, with 13 bases remaining between them. This CDR3 is CSARASSYTGELFF. The CDR3 region has the DNA TGCAGTGCTCGGGCTAGCTCGTACACCGGGGAGCTGTTTTTT.

This clone was recorded many times. A much larger clone is a single base away; this may be a read error. This chain uses TRBV2 with TRBJ2-7; 15 bases fit TRBD2. The germline CDR1 and CDR2 sequences are SNHLY and FYNNEI. The CDR3 is made up of 13 amino acids. CDR3 sequence reads: CASSEGLAGGTSF. The CDR3 coding sequence is TGTGCCAGCAGTGAGGGACTAGCGGGAGGTACGAGCTTC.

This clone ranks as medium-sized. The CDR3 sequence is CSAIGQGGHYGYTF. The CDR3 DNA sequence: TGCAGTGCTATCGGGCAGGGGGGACACTATGGCTACACCTTC. The chain carries TRBV20-1 and TRBJ1-2; TRBD1 matches at 7 bases. Per the germline V gene, CDR1 is DFQATT and CDR2 is SNEGSKA (reference sequence). The V and J ends lost 4 bases and 3 bases, in that order; junction bases with no gene match: 8. The CDR3 consists of 14 residues.

This clone was seen once. The DNA for the CDR3 is TGTGCCAGAGGAGACAAAGCCAACTATGGCTACACCTTC. Translated: CARGDKANYGYTF. The chain combines TRBV7-8 with TRBJ1-2, with D unclear. V gave up 9 bases and J gave up 2 bases, with 13 bases separating them. Per the germline V gene, CDR1 is SGHVS and CDR2 is FQNEAQ. This CDR3 is 13 amino acids long.

This clone has just one count. The chain employs TRBV5-1 and TRBJ2-7, with unresolved D. The CDR3 is 13 amino acids. Germline CDR1 SGHRS, CDR2 YFSETQ. V lost 1 base and J lost 2, with 7 bases in between. The CDR3 spells CASSLMDAYEQYF. The DNA for the CDR3 is TGCGCCAGCAGCTTGATGGATGCCTACGAGCAGTACTTC. Based on the CDR3 plus reference TRBV5-1 and TRBJ2-7, the full variable domain is KAGVTQTPRYLIKTRGQQVTLSCSPISGHRSVSWYQQTPGQGLQFLFEYFSETQRNKGNFPGRFSGRQFSNSRSEMNVSTLELGDSALYLCASSLMDAYEQYFGPGTRLTVT.

This clone was found a few times. The chain uses TRBV24-1 and TRBJ2-1, with 14 bases that match TRBD2. Trimming cost V 9 bases and J 8 bases; bases outside gene matches: 5. This CDR3 comprises 14 residues. Looked up from germline, CDR1 is KGHDR and CDR2 is SFDVKD. CDR3: CATSGLAGVDEQFF. The CDR3 DNA is TGTGCCACCTCGGGACTAGCGGGAGTCGATGAGCAGTTCTTC.

The rearrangement uses TRBV30 and TRBJ1-6; D is ambiguous. Germline CDR1 is GTSNPN and CDR2 is SVGIG (reference sequence). Trimming left V 1 base short and J 13 bases short, with 11 bases between. The CDR3 is made up of 12 amino acids. CDR3 nucleotide sequence: TGTGCCTGGAGTGCCCAGCTGTGCCCCCTCCACTTT. Protein sequence: CAWSAQLCPLHF.

This clone rates as medium-sized. J is TRBJ2-7 and V is TRBV5-5; D possibly corresponds to TRBD1 (6 bases). With 0 bases removed from V and 5 bases from J, the gap between germline ends came to 12 bases. Germline V gene sequence: CDR1 SGHKS, CDR2 YYEKEE (reference sequence). The CDR3 is 14 residues long. CDR3 sequence reads: CASSLVGGRDEQYF. CDR3 DNA: TGTGCCAGCAGCTTGGTTGGGGGCCGGGACGAGCAGTACTTC.

By share, this clone counts as medium-sized. V and J are TRBV6-4 and TRBJ2-1; 13 bases are shared with TRBD2. CDR1 is MRHNA, CDR2 SNTAGT, per germline. The CDR3 is 18 residues long. V was clipped by 4 bases and J by 4 bases; unmatched bases: 10. This CDR3 is CASSVGLAGLGTYNEQFF. CDR3 bases: TGTGCCAGCAGTGTGGGACTAGCGGGATTGGGGACATACAATGAGCAGTTCTTC.

Remarks on this clone: With a much larger clone just one base away, this may be a read error. This chain joins TRBV7-3 and TRBJ2-2, with D perhaps TRBD2 (7 bases). The V end lost 5 bases, the J end lost 6 bases, and 16 bases lay between the germline ends. The CDR3 extends over 15 amino acids. Germline V gene sequence: CDR1 SGHTA, CDR2 FQGTGA. This CDR3 is CASSPKGGMAGELFF. The CDR3 region has the DNA TGTGCCAGCAGCCCAAAGGGGGGGATGGCCGGGGAGCTGTTTTTT.

The genes are TRBV28 and TRBJ1-5, with D perhaps TRBD1 (5 bases). The V end was cut by 6 bases, the J end by 7 bases, with 19 bases between. Germline lookup yields CDR1 MDHEN and CDR2 SYDVKM. This CDR3 region has 15 residues. CDR3 bases: TGTGCCAGCAGCCAAAACCGGGACGTTTACCAGCCCCAGCATTTT. Its protein product is CASSQNRDVYQPQHF.

Within the sample, this clone is medium-sized. The V call is TRBV3-1, the J call TRBJ2-3; the D gene is possibly TRBD1 (6 bases). The germline V and J ends were trimmed by 4 bases and 7 bases, with 15 bases remaining between them. This CDR3 has 14 residues. CDR1 LGHDT and CDR2 YNNKEL come from the germline V gene (reference sequence). The CDR3: CASSPGQMVNTQYF. The DNA of the CDR3 is TGTGCCAGCAGCCCCGGACAGATGGTGAATACGCAGTATTTT.

This clone was counted ten times or more. The rearrangement joins TRBV5-4 to TRBJ2-2, with D possibly being TRBD2 (5 bases). V was cut by 4 bases and J by 1 base, with 8 bases left in between. The CDR3 loop spans 14 amino acids. Germline CDR1 SGHNT, CDR2 YYREEE (reference sequence). Here the CDR3 DNA reads TGTGCCAGCAGCCTAACTAGGAACACCGGGGAGCTGTTTTTT. Its translation: CASSLTRNTGELFF.

The CDR3 sequence: CASSIPGSSGNTIYF. In nucleotides, the CDR3 is TGTGCCAGCAGCATTCCGGGATCCTCTGGAAACACCATATATTTT. This sequence joins TRBV7-6 and TRBJ1-3; D uncertain. Germline V gene data show CDR1 as SGHVS and CDR2 as FNYEAQ. Trimming stripped 5 bases from V and 0 bases from J, with 11 bases between. This CDR3 has 15 residues.